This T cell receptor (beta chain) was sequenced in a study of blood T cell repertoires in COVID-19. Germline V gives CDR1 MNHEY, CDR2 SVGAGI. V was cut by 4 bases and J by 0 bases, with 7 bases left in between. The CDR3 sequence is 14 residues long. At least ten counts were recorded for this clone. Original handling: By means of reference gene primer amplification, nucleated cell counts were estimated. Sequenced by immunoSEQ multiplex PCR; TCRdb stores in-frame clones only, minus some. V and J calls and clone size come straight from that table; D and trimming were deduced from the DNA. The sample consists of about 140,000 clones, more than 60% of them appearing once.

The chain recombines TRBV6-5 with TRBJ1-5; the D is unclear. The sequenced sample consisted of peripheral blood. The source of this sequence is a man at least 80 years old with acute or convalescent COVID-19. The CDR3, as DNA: TGTGCCAGCAGTTCAGTCAATAGCAATCAGCCCCAGCATTTT. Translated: CASSSVNSNQPQHF.